This entry describes one T cell receptor beta chain. Its antigen target is currently unknown. Base qualities are not at hand, and no much larger clone is one base apart. Taken from the germline V gene, the CDR1 and CDR2 loops are MRHNA and SNTAGT. V and J lose 5 bases and 1 base, and a span of 10 bases separates them. Taken from cysteine to phenylalanine, the CDR3 has 14 residues. The only DNA kept is the CDR3, 42 bases in frame from the first base. Healthy HIV-negative adults with no recently reported acute infections or vaccinations were included as donors. All donors were Caucasian adults living in Nashville, Tennessee, USA. CD4+ T cells were enriched through magnetic negative selection, after which naive cells were positively selected on CD45RA and the remaining negative fraction served as the memory subset. Blood was obtained by leukapheresis, after which PBMCs were separated by Ficoll-Histopaque density gradient centrifugation and cryopreserved in liquid nitrogen vapor phase. Analytical flow cytometry was used to check the purity and quantity of each magnetically sorted T cell population. Genomic DNA was isolated from every sorted fraction and measured by UV absorbance on a Nanodrop 2000c.

The data stem from a study of shared clonotypes between healthy human individuals (dated by TCRdb to the early 2020s). For context, the study as a whole: A few men and two women, aged 18 to 49 years, made up the cohort. To estimate repertoire size and how much clonotypes are shared between individuals, the study performed deep sequencing of blood TCR repertoires from a handful of healthy adults. Different laboratories and diverse techniques were used to prepare libraries and sequence TCR repertoires, to increase sequencing depth and limit assay-specific biases. For each donor, CD4 naive and CD4 memory were each run on three plates, CD8 naive on two plates, and CD8 memory on one plate. Leukapheresis yielded between about 0.94 and 9 billion PBMCs per donor. What the research found in general, with its limitations: Compared with non-shared clonotypes, clonotypes shared by all four sorted-subset donors had higher generation probabilities. Incomplete sequencing was indicated by rarefaction of sorted-subset datasets, despite the large sequencing depth. Because the study included only a small number of donors, the genetic and exposure-history diversity represented was limited. Naive subsets generally had larger estimated clonotype richness than memory subsets. When several donors were compared, the shared fraction of clonotypes was about 5% for naive CD4, approximately 3.5% for naive CD8, roughly 2.5% for memory CD4, and under 0.5% for memory CD8. Pairwise subsampling indicated that sequencing depth was expected to affect the degree of clonotype sharing among donors. Only blood was sampled, and tissue TCR repertoires likely differ from those in blood.

TCR CDR3 regions were amplified from genomic DNA by multiplex PCR using the deep immunoSEQ assay. Extracted genomic DNA from each cell subset was distributed evenly across all wells of several immunoSEQ 96-well plates, and each plate was treated as a replicate. For sorted subsets, 150 to 250 ng genomic DNA, equal to about 30,000 T cell genomes, was loaded into each replicate PCR. The purified libraries were quantified using a Qubit 3.0 fluorometer, sized with a Bioanalyzer 2100, and then quantified again using the KAPA Library Quantification kit. A separate single-read 150-cycle Illumina NextSeq 550 flow cell was used to sequence each immunoSEQ 96-well plate. The original methods were these. Because the immunoSEQ output held only junctional sequences and lacked quality scores, the filtering could not match the filtering applied to full-length reads. Sequences were annotated with PyIR, a Python wrapper for IgBLAST v1.9, and V/J genes and CDR3 were assigned using IMGT germline references. Reads were removed for weak V/J assignments (E-value above 1e-6), missing CDR3, stop codons, out-of-frame junctions, or ambiguous translated residues. V3J clonotypes were defined as sequences sharing an identical inferred V gene, J gene, and CDR3 amino acid sequence. To compute the percentage overlap between repertoires, the number of shared unique clonotypes was divided by the size of the smaller repertoire. Repertoire richness was assessed with RTK rarefaction, the Chao1 estimator, and Recon v2.1 estimates of unobserved clonotypes. Generation probabilities were computed with OLGA for all TCRbeta clonotypes obtained by the gDNA method from four donors. TCRdb provides this immuneACCESS table in a form limited to in-frame rearrangements. Some clones are lacking; in checked studies, under half of them reflect an unresolved V gene, and why the rest are absent is not known. For V, J and clone size, that table is used; D and trimming come from the DNA. For this sample there are about 2.4 million clones; 93% appear just once. The ten largest clones represent about 0.34% of the sample.

The sample consisted of naive CD4+ T cells from PBMCs. The cell subset or site label for this specimen denotes: CD45RA+ positively selected. The chain was built from TRBV6-4 and TRBJ2-3, with the D gene too uncertain to name. This receptor was obtained from a man younger than 35 in good health. Some clones in this sample may be carry-over from other donors' samples. The DNA sequence reads TGTGCCAGCAGTAGGGTGCAGGGCACAGATACGCAGTATTTT. It translates to CASSRVQGTDTQYF.